This T cell receptor beta chain is from a study of blood T cell repertoires in COVID-19. Looking at the study overall: T cells, B-cell-depleted T cells, or PBMCs provided the cDNA or gDNA that served as material.

Participants spanned ages roughly 18 to 90 years and resided in 20 to 30 US areas. This clone has only one observation. Method: immunoSEQ multiplex PCR; TCRdb's copy keeps in-frame clones and lacks some. The sample has more than 200,000 clones; roughly 86% are singletons. There are 16 residues in the CDR3. CDR1 and CDR2 from the germline V gene are SGHRS and YFSETQ. Trimming cost V 3 bases and J 5 bases; bases outside gene matches: 9. The origin of this receptor is a woman between 45 and 65 years old who had recovered from COVID-19. The chain recombines TRBV5-1 with TRBJ2-1, with 9 positions matching TRBD1. Sequencing input: PBMCs or T cells enriched from blood (not recorded which). The CDR3 is CASSSSAGQGNNEQFF. DNA of the CDR3: TGCGCCAGCAGCTCCAGTGCCGGACAGGGGAACAATGAGCAGTTCTTC.